This T cell receptor (beta chain) was profiled in a study of somatic mutations in cytotoxic T cells in rheumatoid arthritis. Per germline, CDR1 SQVTM and CDR2 ANQGSEA. The J segment lost 6 bases and the V segment lost 7 bases, leaving 6 bases of the junction unmatched. The CDR3 has 12 residues. This clone was counted once. Some clones are missing from TCRdb's copy, which holds only in-frame ones; the method was immunoSEQ multiplex PCR. The repertoire consists of approximately 18,000 clones, with 85% to 90% occurring once and the leading ten covering around 14%. Female donors made up under 60% of the healthy controls, blood donors whose median age was about 60 years (range roughly 20-75).

The sample was CD8+ T cells sorted from blood. The source is a man aged 35 to 55 in good health. This chain links TRBV29-1 with TRBJ1-2; 9 bases match TRBD1. CDR3 loop: CSADDRGDGYTF. DNA of the CDR3: TGCAGCGCCGATGACAGGGGGGATGGCTACACCTTC.